The 7 T cell receptor beta chains presented below share a single source sample, sequenced in a study of T cell responses to AZD1222 COVID-19 vaccine. Libraries were prepared by immunoSEQ multiplex PCR; TCRdb keeps only in-frame clonotypes and omits some of them. The sample has about 140,000 clones; around nine tenths are singletons. Material: peripheral blood, obtained on day 0 of AZD1222 vaccination. The receptor set was obtained from an adult in good health.

V and J are TRBV19 and TRBJ1-4, with a tentative D call TRBD1 (5 bases). The germline CDR1 and CDR2 sequences are LNHDA and SQIVND (reference sequence). The CDR3 spans 14 residues. V dropped 3 bases and J dropped 3 bases, with 8 bases sitting between them. The CDR3 loop reads CASSISTANEKLFF. The CDR3 nucleotides are TGTGCCAGTAGTATTTCGACAGCTAATGAAAAACTGTTTTTT.

The CDR3 sequence: CASSFGVAQYF. In DNA form, the CDR3 reads TGTGCCAGCAGTTTCGGTGTCGCGCAGTACTTC. This chain uses TRBV12-3 or TRBV12-4 with TRBJ2-7; D not certain. V lost 3 bases to trimming and J lost 9 bases, with 9 bases between them. CDR3 length: 11 amino acids.

The chain combines TRBV15 with TRBJ1-2; no clear D gene. V dropped 0 bases and J dropped 2 bases, with 7 bases sitting between them. The CDR3 length is 14 residues. Germline CDR1 is LNHNV and CDR2 is YYDKDF (reference sequence). The CDR3 region is CATSRDGPNYGYTF. The DNA of the CDR3 is TGTGCCACCAGCAGAGATGGGCCGAACTATGGCTACACCTTC.

The V and J genes are TRBV11-2 and TRBJ2-7; 7 bases are shared with TRBD1. Germline V gene data show CDR1 as SGHAT and CDR2 as FQNNGV. The CDR3 is 13 amino acids. V trimming: 8 bases; J trimming: 2 bases; junction bases outside the gene matches: 6. This chain's CDR3 is CASSQGPTYEQYF. The CDR3 coding sequence is TGTGCCAGCTCACAGGGGCCGACCTACGAGCAGTACTTC.

The rearrangement joins TRBV12-3 or TRBV12-4 to TRBJ1-2; no definite D call. V was clipped by 1 base and J by 4 bases, with 7 bases between them. The CDR3 loop spans 13 amino acids. The CDR3 sequence is CASSLGGPYGYTF. The CDR3 nucleotides are TGTGCCAGCAGTTTAGGAGGGCCCTATGGCTACACCTTC.

The V call is TRBV6-5, the J call TRBJ1-1; D possibly corresponds to TRBD1 (5 bases). The length of the CDR3 is 16 residues. With 2 bases removed from V and 2 bases from J, the gap between germline ends came to 15 bases. Germline loops: CDR1 MNHEY, CDR2 SVGAGI. The CDR3 region is CASSYGGRKGNTEAFF. In nucleotides, the CDR3 is TGTGCCAGCAGTTACGGGGGAAGGAAGGGAAACACTGAAGCTTTCTTT.

This rearrangement joins TRBV19 to TRBJ2-1; 11 nucleotides match TRBD2. This CDR3 has 15 amino acids. V was clipped by 8 bases and J by 5 bases; unmatched bases: 8. The germline gives CDR1 LNHDA, CDR2 SQIVND (reference sequence). The CDR3 DNA is TGTGCCAGTCTTGAGACTAGCGGGAAACACAATGAGCAGTTCTTC. It translates to CASLETSGKHNEQFF.